This T cell receptor (beta chain) was identified during a study of blood T cells in healthy people across ages. This clonotype appeared a few times. The CDR3 has 14 amino acids. V dropped 8 bases and J dropped 1 base, with 15 bases sitting between them. The germline V gene encodes CDR1 SNHLY and CDR2 FYNNEI. Primers used in a second PCR of about 7 to 12 cycles were a sample-barcoded 5' primer and a J-beta primer mix. TCRdb passed the 5' RACE reads through MiXCR, listing each CDR3 protein once. Here the sample spans about 730,000 distinct CDR3 sequences, about 42% being singletons. The origin of this receptor is a woman aged 55 to 70 in good health. Input material: blood. The chain uses TRBV2 and TRBJ2-7, with D tentatively TRBD1 (6 bases). The CDR3 region has the DNA TGTGCCAGCGGCGTGGACAGCGTTTCCTACGAGCAGTACTTC. Translation gives CASGVDSVSYEQYF.